Listed below are T cell receptor beta chains from one sample, sequenced in a study of vaccination effects on CD4 cells after COVID-19. Using immunoSEQ multiplex PCR, the repertoire was profiled, and TCRdb retains in-frame clones only, with some absent. The table includes 70,000 or so clones, 65% to 80% detected once. These receptors have no known antigen. This specimen consisted of CD4+ T cells from PBMCs cultured without peptide, obtained after COVID-19 vaccination. The receptors stem from a human donor who received a COVID-19 vaccine. Both conserved end residues are part of each CDR3. Each record gives: J gene, D gene, V gene, clone size, CDR3 DNA, CDR3 protein. D genes are given only for firm matches. The size field is filled for only some rows; it gives once, few, many or a size class.

>TRBJ2-5|TRBD2|TRBV18|once
TGTGCCAGCTCCCCCAGCCGGGGGGGACAAGAGACCCAGTACTTC
CASSPSRGGQETQYF
>TRBJ2-3|-|TRBV7-9|-
TGTGCCAGCCGACGGGAGTCCCAGGGGCAGTATTTT
CASRRESQGQYF
>TRBJ2-5|-|TRBV7-2|-
TGTGCCAGCAGCATCCCAGGGGTCGAGACCCAGTACTTC
CASSIPGVETQYF
>TRBJ1-2|TRBD1|TRBV18|-
TGTGCCAGCTCAGAAGCCCTGACAGGGAACTATGGCTACACCTTC
CASSEALTGNYGYTF
>TRBJ2-2|-|TRBV21-1|-
TGTGCCAGCAGCAAGTTGGGTACAGGGCCCGGGGAGCTGTTTTTT
CASSKLGTGPGELFF
>TRBJ1-6|-|TRBV7-3|-
TGTGCCAGCAGCTTAACTGGGTCTTCACCCCTCCACTTT
CASSLTGSSPLHF
>TRBJ1-2|-|TRBV19|-
TGTGCCAGTAGTATAGCAACCAGTCCCTATGGCTACACCTTC
CASSIATSPYGYTF
>TRBJ2-2|TRBD1|TRBV5-4|-
TGTGCCAGCAGCCCGCGACGGACAGGGGGTGGCGGGGAGCTGTTTTTT
CASSPRRTGGGGELFF
>TRBJ1-5|TRBD1|TRBV23-1|few
TGCGCCAGGGATTATAACAGGGGCGGCAATCAGCCCCAGCATTTT
CARDYNRGGNQPQHF
>TRBJ1-1|TRBD1|TRBV9|few
TGTGCCAGCAGCGCCTCAGGGGGCCAGTTCACTGAAGCTTTCTTT
CASSASGGQFTEAFF
>TRBJ2-1|-|TRBV5-5|-
TGTGCCAGCAGCTTCCCGCTTATATTTTACAATGAGCAGTTCTTC
CASSFPLIFYNEQFF
>TRBJ1-3|-|TRBV4-3|-
TGCGCCAGCAGCCAAGATTTTGCACGGGTCTCTGGAAACACCATATATTTT
CASSQDFARVSGNTIYF
>TRBJ2-3|TRBD1|TRBV5-1|-
TGCGCCAGCAGCCCGGACAGGGTAGGTCCAGATACGCAGTATTTT
CASSPDRVGPDTQYF
>TRBJ2-1|-|TRBV3-1/TRBV3-2|-
TGTGCCAGCAGCCAAGATTCCACCGGGATACTCTACAATGAGCAGTTCTTC
CASSQDSTGILYNEQFF
>TRBJ2-1|-|TRBV5-1|-
TGCGCCAGCAGCTTGGGGACTACCTACAATGAGCAGTTCTTC
CASSLGTTYNEQFF
>TRBJ1-2|-|TRBV18|-
TGTGCCAGCTCACCCTCCCGGGGTAACTATGGCTACACCTTC
CASSPSRGNYGYTF
>TRBJ2-2|-|TRBV27|-
TGTGCCAGCAGCCGGGCCGGGCGGGGGAACACCGGGGAGCTGTTTTTT
CASSRAGRGNTGELFF
>TRBJ2-1|TRBD1|TRBV28|-
TGTGCCAGCAAGGTCAGGGGGCGAGATGAGCAGTTCTTC
CASKVRGRDEQFF
>TRBJ1-4|-|TRBV14|-
TGTGCCAGCAGCCGCTCCGGGAGAGTAAATGAAAAACTGTTTTTT
CASSRSGRVNEKLFF
>TRBJ2-3|TRBD2|TRBV4-2|once
TGTGCCAGCAGCTCTAGAATTACTAGCGGGGTAAGCACAGATACGCAGTATTTT
CASSSRITSGVSTDTQYF
>TRBJ1-1|-|TRBV2|-
TGTGCCAGCAGCGTAACATACAGGGTGGTGACTGAAGCTTTCTTT
CASSVTYRVVTEAFF
>TRBJ1-2|-|TRBV7-8|few
TGTGCCAGCAGCTTGGGGACTCGCACAAACTACGACTATGGCTACACCTTC
CASSLGTRTNYDYGYTF
>TRBJ1-2|-|TRBV14|-
TGTGCCAGCAGCCAAGGTATTGACTATGGCTACACCTTC
CASSQGIDYGYTF
>TRBJ2-2|-|TRBV11-3|-
TGTGCCAGCAGCCGAAGGACGGCCCCGAACACCGGGGAGCTGTTTTTT
CASSRRTAPNTGELFF
>TRBJ2-3|TRBD1|TRBV19|-
TGTGCCGCAGGTGGACTCCAGGGGGCCACAGATACGCAGTATTTT
CAAGGLQGATDTQYF
>TRBJ1-2|-|TRBV30|few
TGTGCCTGGAGGAGAAAGTCACCTCGAGTTCCTGGCTACACCTTC
CAWRRKSPRVPGYTF
>TRBJ2-3|TRBD1|TRBV30|-
TGTGCCTGGAGACCGACAGGGGCTGTGAGGGGTACGCAGTATTTT
CAWRPTGAVRGTQYF
>TRBJ1-1|-|TRBV7-9|-
TGTGCCAGCAGCCGATCGACAGTCATGAACACTGAAGCTTTCTTT
CASSRSTVMNTEAFF
>TRBJ2-5|-|TRBV18|few
TGTGCCAGCTCACGTCTGCAGGGACAAGAGACCCAGTACTTC
CASSRLQGQETQYF
>TRBJ2-5|TRBD1|TRBV24-1|-
TGTGCCACCAGTGACTCTAGACAGGGGGCAGAGACCCAGTACTTC
CATSDSRQGAETQYF
>TRBJ1-2|-|TRBV27|-
TGTGCCAGCAGTCCCCAGGGGCGCCCCTATGGCTACACCTTC
CASSPQGRPYGYTF
>TRBJ1-5|-|TRBV7-2|once
TGTGCCAGCAGCTTAATGAGCAATCAGCCCCAGCATTTT
CASSLMSNQPQHF
>TRBJ1-1|TRBD1|TRBV19|-
TGTGCCAGTAGTTCTTGGACAGGGGGAAAGGACACTGAAGCTTTCTTT
CASSSWTGGKDTEAFF
>TRBJ1-2|-|TRBV9|-
TGTGCCAGCAGCGTAAGACAGTACTATGGCTACACCTTC
CASSVRQYYGYTF
>TRBJ2-5|TRBD2|TRBV14|-
TGTGCCAGCAGCCAAGATTCCCCCCTCCTAGCGGGCTACCAAGAGACCCAGTACTTC
CASSQDSPLLAGYQETQYF
>TRBJ2-2|TRBD1|TRBV19|-
TGTGCCAGTAGTTGGGCAGGGGGCGACACCGGGGAGCTGTTTTTT
CASSWAGGDTGELFF
>TRBJ1-4|TRBD1|TRBV2|few
TGTGCCAGCAGTGCAATCGACAGGGGTGGGGAAAAACTGTTTTTT
CASSAIDRGGEKLFF
>TRBJ1-2|-|TRBV28|-
TGTGCCAGCACCAGATCTGGGCTCAGGGGTTATGGCTACACCTTC
CASTRSGLRGYGYTF
>TRBJ1-4|-|TRBV30|few
TGTGCCTGGAGTGTAGCAGGGTCCAGGGCGAAACTGTTTTTT
CAWSVAGSRAKLFF
>TRBJ2-5|-|TRBV3-1/TRBV3-2|-
TGTGCCAGCAGCCAGGCCGAGACCCAGTACTTC
CASSQAETQYF
>TRBJ2-3|-|TRBV5-6|-
TGTGCCAGCAGCTTGGAGGCCGGTGATACGCAGTATTTT
CASSLEAGDTQYF
>TRBJ2-2|-|TRBV2|once
TGTGCCAGCAGAGTAGAGCGGGCGAACACCGGGGAGCTGTTTTTT
CASRVERANTGELFF
>TRBJ2-5|-|TRBV5-1|-
TGCGCCAGCAGCTTGGCCTGGGGGGGGGCTTCAGAGACCCAGTACTTC
CASSLAWGGASETQYF
>TRBJ2-5|-|TRBV20-1|few
TGCAGTGCTAATCCTAAGACCCAGTACTTC
CSANPKTQYF
>TRBJ2-2|-|TRBV19|-
TGTGCCAGTAGTATGGGAGATCTCGCGAACACCGGGGAGCTGTTTTTT
CASSMGDLANTGELFF
>TRBJ2-1|-|TRBV7-2|once
TGTGCCAGCAGCTTCCTACCGCCATACAATGAGCAGTTCTTC
CASSFLPPYNEQFF
>TRBJ1-3|-|TRBV18|-
TGTGCCAGCTCGCTCGACTTGAGCTCTGGAAACACCATATATTTT
CASSLDLSSGNTIYF
>TRBJ1-2|-|TRBV6-1|-
TGTGCCAGCAGTGAAGGCGCTGGCTATGGCTACACCTTC
CASSEGAGYGYTF